This T cell receptor (beta chain) derives from a study of cytotoxic CD8 clonotypes in ibrutinib-treated CLL. The table came from immunoSEQ multiplex PCR; TCRdb's copy has only in-frame clones and leaves some out. The sample shows 150,000 or so clones, approximately 81% of them seen only once. Germline CDR1 reads SGDLS; CDR2 reads YYNGEE. V was pared by 0 bases and J by 6 bases, with 9 bases of the junction left unmatched. There are 18 residues in the CDR3. The clonotype comes from a human donor with chronic lymphocytic leukemia. The chain couples TRBV9 to TRBJ2-1; 13 bases are shared with TRBD2. The starting material was PBMCs, obtained after 12 months of ibrutinib treatment. This CDR3 reads CASSVEQLAGGPGNEQFF. CDR3 nucleotide sequence: TGTGCCAGCAGCGTAGAGCAACTAGCGGGAGGGCCCGGCAATGAGCAGTTCTTC.